This is a list of T cell receptor beta chains from one sample in a study of beta chain features in type 1 diabetes. This table comes from immunoSEQ multiplex PCR, and its TCRdb copy is limited to in-frame clones, with some not included. The table shows just over 600,000 clones, with roughly 16% occurring only once. The material sequenced was naive CD4+ T cells from blood. The receptors shown here come from a man between 18 and 35 years old in good health. Both conserved end residues are part of each CDR3.

j_gene	v_gene	CDR3aa
TRBJ2-3	TRBV10-3	CAIRGRSTDTQYF
TRBJ1-1	TRBV5-1	CASSLGQGRLNTEAFF
TRBJ2-1	TRBV5-1	CASSVTRGSYNEQFF
TRBJ2-5	TRBV7-3	CASSLTLTATQYF
TRBJ2-1	TRBV6-5	CASSGTGLLYNEQFF
TRBJ2-6	TRBV9	CASSATERALTF
TRBJ1-6	TRBV7-9	CASSRQLSNSPLHF
TRBJ2-7	TRBV7-2	CASTSPGTDSYEQYF
TRBJ2-1	TRBV10-3	CAISEWGLAGGPNEQFF
TRBJ2-1	TRBV4-3	CASSLGEGRDEQFF
TRBJ1-1	TRBV6-5	CASSTRRAEAFF
TRBJ1-4	TRBV21-1	CASSKVGIGGKLFF
TRBJ1-2	TRBV25-1	CASSDLAGGGYTF
TRBJ2-1	TRBV14	CASSQGGIAGSIF
TRBJ1-4	TRBV2	CARSGQGNEKLFF
TRBJ2-5	TRBV2	CASGRLSRGETQYF
TRBJ2-7	TRBV28	CASSLRGQGAPYEQYF
TRBJ2-1	TRBV9	CASSSSTSGLGSYNEQFF
TRBJ2-7	TRBV2	CASSEAPRGAYEQYF
TRBJ2-2	TRBV11-2	CASSSNGPGKTGELFF
TRBJ2-3	TRBV15	CATSRPRGDTQYF
TRBJ1-1	TRBV10-3	CAISAIKTEAFF
TRBJ2-5	TRBV4-2	CASSQGVETQETQYF
TRBJ2-1	TRBV2	CASSEAGRGYSPFF
TRBJ1-4	TRBV4-3	CASSQEGGSSEKLFF
TRBJ1-5	TRBV10-3	CAISDQGHQPQHF
TRBJ1-4	TRBV7-9	CASSQDNVGEKLFF
TRBJ1-1	TRBV5-1	CASSLDGGNTEAFF
TRBJ1-5	TRBV15	CATGLANQPQHF
TRBJ2-7	TRBV7-9	CASRPRGESYEQYF
TRBJ2-6	TRBV10-3	CAISRGSGANVLTF
TRBJ1-2	TRBV30	CAWSVTTNYGYTF
TRBJ1-2	TRBV11-2	CASSSIDRAYGYTF
TRBJ2-2	TRBV11-3	CASSFGTSNTGELFF
TRBJ2-1	TRBV5-4	CASSRAGAIEQFF
TRBJ1-5	TRBV27	CASSLERGNQPQHF
TRBJ2-5	TRBV5-1	CASSSGQVQETQYF